The 31 T cell receptor beta chains listed next were all sequenced from one sample in a study of cytomegalovirus exposure and HLA in healthy donors. The PCR ran on 60 Vbeta and 13 Jbeta primers. Profiled with immunoSEQ multiplex PCR; TCRdb holds only in-frame clones, not every one. The sample includes roughly 100,000 clones, 70% to 90% of them seen just once. Sequenced sample: PBMCs. The receptors derive from a middle-aged man in good health and CMV-seronegative.

The genes are TRBV5-1 and TRBJ1-1; D remains ambiguous. Germline-derived CDR1 and CDR2 are SGHRS and YFSETQ. The CDR3 runs 13 residues. V was trimmed by 0 bases and J by 0 bases, leaving 3 bases between them. DNA of the CDR3: TGCGCCAGCAGCTTGGGTATGAACACTGAAGCTTTCTTT. Its protein is CASSLGMNTEAFF.

The rearrangement uses TRBV7-3 and TRBJ1-1; 9 bases match TRBD1. With 0 bases clipped from V and 3 bases from J, the junction kept 5 bases outside the gene matches. The CDR3 totals 16 residues. Germline CDR1 SGHTA, CDR2 FQGTGA. The CDR3 DNA reads as TGTGCCAGCAGCTTAACGTCCGGGACAGGGCACACTGAAGCTTTCTTT. Translated: CASSLTSGTGHTEAFF.

This rearrangement joins TRBV5-6 to TRBJ1-5; 11 nucleotides line up with TRBD1. V lost 4 bases, J lost 6 bases, and 6 bases stayed unmatched. Germline V gene lookup returns CDR1 SGHDT and CDR2 YYEEEE. CDR3 size: 15 residues. CDR3 sequence: CASSLWDRGFQPQHF. Written as DNA, the CDR3 is TGTGCCAGCAGCCTGTGGGACAGGGGGTTTCAGCCCCAGCATTTT. Complete variable domain (other parts from reference TRBV5-6 and TRBJ1-5): DAGVTQSPTHLIKTRGQQVTLRCSPKSGHDTVSWYQQALGQGPQFIFQYYEEEERQRGNFPDRFSGHQFPNYSSELNVNALLLGDSALYLCASSLWDRGFQPQHFGDGTRLSIL.

V is TRBV9 and J is TRBJ2-5; D possibly corresponds to TRBD1 (6 bases). The CDR3 sequence is 14 residues long. Germline assignment: CDR1 SGDLS and CDR2 YYNGEE. Trimming shortened V by 4 bases and J by 9 bases, and 19 bases separated the two germline ends. The CDR3: CASSIWDTNPAQYF. The CDR3 DNA reads as TGTGCCAGCAGCATATGGGACACTAATCCGGCCCAGTACTTC.

This chain joins TRBV5-6 and TRBJ2-3; TRBD1 matches at 7 bases. Germline loops: CDR1 SGHDT, CDR2 YYEEEE. The CDR3 has 15 amino acids. With 0 bases clipped from V and 1 base from J, the junction kept 2 bases outside the gene matches. The CDR3 nucleotides are TGTGCCAGCAGCTTGGAGGGGGCAGGCACAGATACGCAGTATTTT. It specifies CASSLEGAGTDTQYF. Supplemented by reference TRBV5-6 and TRBJ2-3, the full variable domain reads DAGVTQSPTHLIKTRGQQVTLRCSPKSGHDTVSWYQQALGQGPQFIFQYYEEEERQRGNFPDRFSGHQFPNYSSELNVNALLLGDSALYLCASSLEGAGTDTQYFGPGTRLTVL.

The chain is built from TRBV19 and TRBJ1-3; D uncertain. Trimming took off 7 bases at V and 2 bases at J, with 9 bases between the two ends. Germline CDR1 and CDR2: LNHDA and SQIVND (reference sequence). The CDR3 totals 13 residues. CDR3 amino acids: CASTKTAGNTIYF. The CDR3 DNA follows: TGTGCCAGTACTAAAACAGCTGGAAACACCATATATTTT. Full variable domain (outside the CDR3, taken from reference TRBV19 and TRBJ1-3): DGGITQSPKYLFRKEGQNVTLSCEQNLNHDAMYWYRQDPGQGLRLIYYSQIVNDFQKGDIAEGYSVSREKKESFPLTVTSAQKNPTAFYLCASTKTAGNTIYFGEGSWLTVV.

This clone was counted between two and nine times. This sequence joins TRBV25-1 and TRBJ1-1, with unresolved D. This CDR3 has 13 amino acids. Germline CDR1 is MGHDK and CDR2 is SYGVNS. Trimming stripped 6 bases from V and 3 bases from J, with 11 bases between. CDR3 sequence reads: CASSPYGDTEAFF. CDR3 coding DNA: TGTGCCAGCAGCCCCTACGGGGACACTGAAGCTTTCTTT.

The rearrangement uses TRBV5-1 and TRBJ2-7, with 7 bases matching TRBD2. Looked up from germline, CDR1 is SGHRS and CDR2 is YFSETQ. Trimming at V came to 0 bases and at J to 3 bases, leaving 9 bases not matched to a gene. This CDR3 contains 16 residues. The CDR3 reads CASSLARASGVYEQYF. The CDR3 DNA reads as TGCGCCAGCAGCTTGGCCCGGGCTAGCGGAGTCTACGAGCAGTACTTC.

The chain employs TRBV25-1 and TRBJ1-1; the match to TRBD1 covers 10 bases. Germline V lookup: CDR1 MGHDK, CDR2 SYGVNS. V trimming: 7 bases; J trimming: 5 bases; junction bases outside the gene matches: 10. The CDR3 length is 15 residues. The CDR3 sequence: CASMSLRTGGTEAFF. DNA of the CDR3: TGTGCCAGCATGTCACTACGGACAGGGGGTACTGAAGCTTTCTTT.

The chain joins TRBV19 to TRBJ1-2, with 9 nucleotides matching TRBD1. This CDR3 is built from 12 residues. Per the germline V gene, CDR1 is LNHDA and CDR2 is SQIVND (reference sequence). The J segment lost 4 bases and the V segment lost 6 bases, leaving 0 bases of the junction unmatched. The CDR3 DNA follows: TGTGCCAGTAGGGACAGGGGCTATGGCTACACCTTC. Protein product: CASRDRGYGYTF.

V gene TRBV27 combines with J gene TRBJ2-2; TRBD2 matches at 12 bases. The length of the CDR3 is 15 residues. V shed 6 bases, J shed 7 bases, and the junction held 6 bases outside the gene matches. Germline V gene data show CDR1 as MNHEY and CDR2 as SMNVEV (reference sequence). The CDR3 nucleotides are TGTGCCAGCAGGACACTAGCGGGGGGAGTCGGGGAGCTGTTTTTT. Its protein is CASRTLAGGVGELFF.

This chain joins TRBV9 and TRBJ1-2; 8 bases map to TRBD1. The CDR3 has 13 residues. CDR1 and CDR2 (germline): SGDLS, YYNGEE. V shed 1 base, J shed 8 bases, and the junction held 4 bases outside the gene matches. The CDR3 bases are TGTGCCAGCAGCGTACAGGGGGCGGACGGCTACACCTTC. It encodes CASSVQGADGYTF.

In DNA form, the CDR3 reads TGTGCCAGTAAAGCGGGACTTAGTGGAAACACCATATATTTT. Protein sequence: CASKAGLSGNTIYF. J is TRBJ1-3 and V is TRBV19, with a tentative D call TRBD1 (5 bases). Deletions cut 7 bases from V and 3 bases from J, with 13 bases between. Germline CDR1 and CDR2: LNHDA and SQIVND (reference sequence). The CDR3 length is 14 residues.

The chain carries TRBV27 and TRBJ1-2; the match to TRBD1 covers 8 bases. Germline V gene data show CDR1 as MNHEY and CDR2 as SMNVEV (reference sequence). V was clipped by 3 bases and J by 6 bases; unmatched bases: 3. CDR3 length: 13 amino acids. The DNA for the CDR3 is TGTGCCAGCAGTTTTGGACAGGGAAATGGCTACACCTTC. Amino acid sequence: CASSFGQGNGYTF.

This chain links TRBV11-2 with TRBJ1-1; TRBD1 is a possible D gene (5 bases). With 1 base removed from V and 10 bases from J, the gap between germline ends came to 16 bases. The CDR3 consists of 14 residues. Germline lookup yields CDR1 SGHAT and CDR2 FQNNGV. The CDR3 loop reads CASSLAFGGSGAFF. The CDR3 nucleotides are TGTGCCAGCAGCTTAGCCTTCGGGGGTAGCGGAGCTTTCTTT.

The chain couples TRBV19 to TRBJ2-1; 7 positions match TRBD2. J lost 5 bases, V lost 3 bases, and 16 bases had no gene match. The V gene's germline CDR1 is LNHDA and CDR2 SQIVND (reference sequence). There are 18 residues in the CDR3. Written as DNA, the CDR3 is TGTGCCAGTAGTATCCGAGGACTAGTGCCCCCTTCGGACAATGAGCAGTTCTTC. As protein: CASSIRGLVPPSDNEQFF.

This chain joins TRBV4-1 and TRBJ1-5, with a possible D match to TRBD1 (6 bases). Looked up from germline, CDR1 is MGHRA and CDR2 is YSYEKL. Trimming took off 6 bases at V and 3 bases at J, with 12 bases between the two ends. There are 14 residues in the CDR3. The CDR3 protein is CASSAGVINQPQHF. CDR3 nucleotides: TGCGCCAGCAGTGCAGGGGTAATCAATCAGCCCCAGCATTTT.

The chain joins TRBV30 to TRBJ1-1; D might be TRBD1 (5 bases). V lost 0 bases and J 4 bases, leaving 9 bases between the germline ends. This CDR3 region has 13 residues. In germline, CDR1 is GTSNPN, CDR2 SVGIG (reference sequence). The DNA for the CDR3 is TGTGCCTGGAGTGTAGCGGGGGGCACTGAAGCTTTCTTT. The encoded protein is CAWSVAGGTEAFF.

This rearrangement joins TRBV5-1 to TRBJ2-7; a weak D match, TRBD1 (6 bases). The CDR3 runs to 15 residues. The germline V and J ends were trimmed by 0 bases and 3 bases, with 13 bases remaining between them. The germline gives CDR1 SGHRS, CDR2 YFSETQ. Written as DNA, the CDR3 is TGCGCCAGCAGCTTGGCCCAGGGGTCGCTCTACGAGCAGTACTTC. Its protein is CASSLAQGSLYEQYF.

In regard to this clone: An end of the junction does not agree with germline; a read error may underlie this. The rearrangement uses TRBV5-6 and TRBJ1-2; D is unclear. This CDR3 spans 12 amino acids. CDR1 is SGHDT and CDR2 is YYEEEE in the germline V gene. The CDR3: CASSLTNYGYTF. As DNA, the CDR3 is TGTGCCAGCAGCTTGACGAACTATGGCTACACCTTT.

The chain carries TRBV18 and TRBJ2-3; TRBD2 might be the D (6 bases). The CDR3 contains 17 residues. Germline values: CDR1 KGHSH, CDR2 LQKENI. The ends were cut back, 4 bases at V and 0 bases at J, with 17 bases in the middle. The CDR3 protein is CASSQEFAGPSTDTQYF. The CDR3 bases are TGTGCCAGCTCACAGGAGTTCGCGGGGCCTAGCACAGATACGCAGTATTTT.

The chain recombines TRBV9 with TRBJ2-5; possibly TRBD2 for D (6 bases). The CDR3 is 15 amino acids. Germline CDR1 and CDR2: SGDLS and YYNGEE. V lost 3 bases and J lost 5, with 17 bases in between. The DNA of the CDR3 is TGTGCCAGCAGCGCGGGATTAGCGGAACGGGAGACCCAGTACTTC. This sequence encodes CASSAGLAERETQYF.

The V and J genes are TRBV30 and TRBJ2-5, with 8 bases fitting TRBD1. CDR3 length: 15 amino acids. Per germline, CDR1 GTSNPN and CDR2 SVGIG (reference sequence). The ends lost 1 base at V and 4 bases at J; junction bases unmatched: 8. CDR3: CAWSAGTGRGETQYF. CDR3 in DNA: TGTGCCTGGAGTGCCGGGACAGGCCGCGGAGAGACCCAGTACTTC.

In DNA form, the CDR3 reads TGCAGCGCTAGGACTAGCGGGGGGGACTACAATGAGCAGTTCTTC. Protein: CSARTSGGDYNEQFF. The rearrangement uses TRBV29-1 and TRBJ2-1; the match to TRBD2 covers 15 bases. Germline CDR1 and CDR2: SQVTM and ANQGSEA. The CDR3 has 15 residues. Trimming cost V 7 bases and J 3 bases; bases outside gene matches: 4.

V and J are TRBV6-5 and TRBJ1-5; D not certain. Per the germline V gene, CDR1 is MNHEY and CDR2 is SVGAGI. The V end lost 3 bases, the J end lost 5 bases, and 8 bases lay between the germline ends. The CDR3 totals 13 residues. In DNA, the CDR3 is TGTGCCAGCAGTTATGAGTATCATCAGCCCCAGCATTTT. This encodes CASSYEYHQPQHF.

This chain connects TRBV5-1 to TRBJ1-2, with TRBD1 matching over 8 bases. With V trimmed by 4 bases and J by 0 bases, 5 bases remained unmatched. CDR3 length: 15 residues. Germline values: CDR1 SGHRS, CDR2 YFSETQ. This chain's CDR3 is CASSPTRGPNYGYTF. The CDR3 DNA is TGCGCCAGCAGCCCGACCAGGGGGCCTAACTATGGCTACACCTTC.

CDR3 residues: CASSSRQGTINEQFF. The CDR3 nucleotides are TGTGCCAGCAGCTCCAGACAGGGTACAATCAATGAGCAGTTCTTC. The gene calls are TRBV11-3 and TRBJ2-1; the match to TRBD1 covers 7 bases. The CDR3 is 15 residues long. Per germline, CDR1 SGHNT and CDR2 YENEEA. Losses at the gene ends were 4 bases for V and 6 bases for J; bases not matched to a gene: 9.

This chain links TRBV7-2 with TRBJ1-6, with D uncertain. CDR1 is SGHTA and CDR2 is FQGNSA in the germline V gene. This CDR3 is built from 12 residues. The germline V and J ends were trimmed by 4 bases and 7 bases, with 5 bases remaining between them. The CDR3 nucleotides are TGTGCCAGCAGCTGGAGCAATTCACCCCTCCACTTT. This translates into CASSWSNSPLHF. Together with reference TRBV7-2 and TRBJ1-6, the CDR3 gives the full variable domain: GAGVSQSPSNKVTEKGKDVELRCDPISGHTALYWYRQSLGQGLEFLIYFQGNSAPDKSGLPSDRFSAERTGGSVSTLTIQRTQQEDSAVYLCASSWSNSPLHFGNGTRLTVT.

The chain is built from TRBV5-4 and TRBJ2-3, with D possibly TRBD1 on 5 matching bases. The CDR3 sequence is 14 residues long. V was trimmed by 0 bases and J by 5 bases, leaving 10 bases between them. Germline CDR1 and CDR2: SGHNT and YYREEE (reference sequence). This CDR3 reads CASSLDRGGDTQYF. The CDR3 DNA follows: TGTGCCAGCAGCTTGGATAGGGGCGGAGATACGCAGTATTTT.

Concerning this clone itself: Sequence at one end of the junction differs from germline and may be a read error. The chain links TRBV7-9 to TRBJ1-1; D might be TRBD1 (6 bases). The CDR3 loop spans 13 amino acids. Per germline, CDR1 SEHNR and CDR2 FQNEAQ (reference sequence). The CDR3 region is CSSSHSARGEAFF. The CDR3 coding sequence is TGTTCCAGCAGCCATTCCGCCAGGGGTGAAGCTTTCTTT.

The chain has TRBV12-5 and TRBJ2-7, with 7 bases fitting TRBD1. The CDR3 totals 17 residues. With 1 base clipped from V and 3 bases from J, the junction kept 12 bases outside the gene matches. CDR1 is LGHNT and CDR2 is FRNRAP in the germline V gene. CDR3 sequence (DNA): TGTGCTAGTGGTTTGGGTACGAAAGACAGGGTTTTCTACGAGCAGTACTTC. This gives the protein CASGLGTKDRVFYEQYF.